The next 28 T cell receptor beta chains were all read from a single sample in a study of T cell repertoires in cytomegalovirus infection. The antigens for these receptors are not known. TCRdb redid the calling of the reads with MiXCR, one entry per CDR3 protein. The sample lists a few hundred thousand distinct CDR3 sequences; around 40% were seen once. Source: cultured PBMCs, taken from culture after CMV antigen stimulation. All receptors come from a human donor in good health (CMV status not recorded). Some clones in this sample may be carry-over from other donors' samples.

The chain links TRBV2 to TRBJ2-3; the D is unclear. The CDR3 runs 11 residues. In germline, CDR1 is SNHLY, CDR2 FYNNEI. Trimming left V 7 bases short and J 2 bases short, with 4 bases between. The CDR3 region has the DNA TGTGCCAGCAAAACCACAGATACGCAGTATTTT. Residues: CASKTTDTQYF.

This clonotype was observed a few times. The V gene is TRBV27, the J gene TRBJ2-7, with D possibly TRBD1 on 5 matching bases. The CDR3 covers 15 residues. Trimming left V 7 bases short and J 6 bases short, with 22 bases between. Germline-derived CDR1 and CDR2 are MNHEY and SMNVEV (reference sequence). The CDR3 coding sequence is TGTGCCAGCACCTCGATCGAGACAGAAGGTTCCGAGCAGTACTTC. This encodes CASTSIETEGSEQYF.

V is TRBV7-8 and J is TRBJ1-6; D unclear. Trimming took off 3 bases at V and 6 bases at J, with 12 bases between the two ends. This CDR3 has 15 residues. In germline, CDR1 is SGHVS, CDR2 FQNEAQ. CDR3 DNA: TGTGCCAGCAGCTTGGACCGGGCCCTTAATTCACCCCTCCACTTT. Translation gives CASSLDRALNSPLHF.

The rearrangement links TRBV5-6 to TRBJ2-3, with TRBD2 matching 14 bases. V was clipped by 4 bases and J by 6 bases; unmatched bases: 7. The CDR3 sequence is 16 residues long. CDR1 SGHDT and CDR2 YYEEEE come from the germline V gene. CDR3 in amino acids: CASSGGLAGEGDTQYF. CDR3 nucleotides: TGTGCCAGCAGCGGGGGACTAGCGGGAGAAGGCGATACGCAGTATTTT.

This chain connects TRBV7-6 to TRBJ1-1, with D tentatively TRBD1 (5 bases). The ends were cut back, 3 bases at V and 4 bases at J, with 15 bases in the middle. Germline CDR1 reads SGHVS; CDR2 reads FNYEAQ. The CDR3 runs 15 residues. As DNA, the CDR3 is TGTGCCAGCAGCTTGGGGGGGTGGGGAAGCACTGAAGCTTTCTTT. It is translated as CASSLGGWGSTEAFF.

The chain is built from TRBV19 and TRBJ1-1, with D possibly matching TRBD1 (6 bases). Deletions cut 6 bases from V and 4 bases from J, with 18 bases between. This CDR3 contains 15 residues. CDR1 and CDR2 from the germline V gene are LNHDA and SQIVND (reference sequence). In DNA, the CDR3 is TGTGCCAGTAGCATCAACTCCCAGGGGAGCACTGAAGCTTTCTTT. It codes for CASSINSQGSTEAFF.

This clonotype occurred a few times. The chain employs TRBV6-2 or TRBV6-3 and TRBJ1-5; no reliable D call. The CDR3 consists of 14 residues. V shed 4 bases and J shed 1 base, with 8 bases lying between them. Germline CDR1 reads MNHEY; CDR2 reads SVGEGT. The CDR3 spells CASSSRESNQPQHF. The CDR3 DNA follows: TGTGCCAGCAGTTCTAGGGAGAGCAATCAGCCCCAGCATTTT.

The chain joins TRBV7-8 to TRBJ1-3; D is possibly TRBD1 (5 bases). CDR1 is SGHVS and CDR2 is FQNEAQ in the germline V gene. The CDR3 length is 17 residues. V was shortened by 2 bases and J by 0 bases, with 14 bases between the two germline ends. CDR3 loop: CASSLRSGNPSGNTIYF. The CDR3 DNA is TGTGCCAGCAGCTTACGTTCAGGGAATCCCTCTGGAAACACCATATATTTT. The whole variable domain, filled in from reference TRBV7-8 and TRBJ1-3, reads GAGVSQSPRYKVAKRGQDVALRCDPISGHVSLFWYQQALGQGPEFLTYFQNEAQLDKSGLPSDRFFAERPEGSVSTLKIQRTQQEDSAVYLCASSLRSGNPSGNTIYFGEGSWLTVV.

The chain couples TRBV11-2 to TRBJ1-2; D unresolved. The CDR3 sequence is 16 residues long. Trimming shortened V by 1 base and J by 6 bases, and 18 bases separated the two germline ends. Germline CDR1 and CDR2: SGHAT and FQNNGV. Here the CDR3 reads CASSLGWALGEDGYTF. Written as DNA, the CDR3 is TGTGCCAGCAGCTTAGGGTGGGCCCTCGGGGAGGATGGCTACACCTTC.

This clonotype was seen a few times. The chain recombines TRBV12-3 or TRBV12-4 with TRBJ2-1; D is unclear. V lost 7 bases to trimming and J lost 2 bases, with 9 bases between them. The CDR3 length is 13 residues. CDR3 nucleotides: TGTGCCAGCAACCTACAGACCTACAATGAGCAGTTCTTC. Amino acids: CASNLQTYNEQFF.

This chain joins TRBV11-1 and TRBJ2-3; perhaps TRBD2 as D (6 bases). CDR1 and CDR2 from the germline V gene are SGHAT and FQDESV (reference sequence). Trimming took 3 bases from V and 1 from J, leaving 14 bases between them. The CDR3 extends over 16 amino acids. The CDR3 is CASSLGLSGGTDTQYF. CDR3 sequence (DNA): TGTGCCAGCAGCTTGGGGCTTAGCGGAGGCACAGATACGCAGTATTTT. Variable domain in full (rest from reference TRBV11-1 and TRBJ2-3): EAEVAQSPRYKITEKSQAVAFWCDPISGHATLYWYRQILGQGPELLVQFQDESVVDDSQLPKDRFSAERLKGVDSTLKIQPAELGDSAMYLCASSLGLSGGTDTQYFGPGTRLTVL.

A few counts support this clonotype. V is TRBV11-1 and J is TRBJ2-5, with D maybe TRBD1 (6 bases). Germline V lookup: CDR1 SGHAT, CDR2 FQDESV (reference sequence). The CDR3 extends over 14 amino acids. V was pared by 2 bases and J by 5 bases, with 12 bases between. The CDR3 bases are TGTGCCAGCAGCTTAATGGGGGCTACTGAGACCCAGTACTTC. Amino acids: CASSLMGATETQYF.

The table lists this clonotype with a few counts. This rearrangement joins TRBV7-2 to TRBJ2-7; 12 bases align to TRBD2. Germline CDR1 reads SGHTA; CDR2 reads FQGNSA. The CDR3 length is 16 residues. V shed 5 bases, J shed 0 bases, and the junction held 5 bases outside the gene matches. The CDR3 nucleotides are TGTGCCAGCAGCCCCCGGACTAGCGGGGTCTCCTACGAGCAGTACTTC. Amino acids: CASSPRTSGVSYEQYF.

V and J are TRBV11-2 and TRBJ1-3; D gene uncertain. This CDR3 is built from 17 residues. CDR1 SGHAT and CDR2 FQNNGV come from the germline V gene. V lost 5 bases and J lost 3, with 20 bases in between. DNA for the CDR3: TGTGCCAGCAGCGCCTCTTCGGCGGTGTTCGTTGGAAACACCATATATTTT. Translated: CASSASSAVFVGNTIYF.

The CDR3 nucleotides read TGTGCCAGCAGTGGACAACTGTCCCGTTCCTACGAGCAGTACTTC. Its protein product is CASSGQLSRSYEQYF. The chain has TRBV6-2 or TRBV6-3 and TRBJ2-7, with a possible D match to TRBD1 (5 bases). CDR3 length: 15 residues. Trimming removed 5 bases at V and 1 base at J, with 15 bases between. Germline V CDR1 and CDR2: MNHEY, SVGEGT.

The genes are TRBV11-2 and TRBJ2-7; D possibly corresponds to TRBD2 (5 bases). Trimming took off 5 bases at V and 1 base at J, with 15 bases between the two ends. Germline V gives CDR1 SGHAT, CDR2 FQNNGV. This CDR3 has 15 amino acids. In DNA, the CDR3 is TGTGCCAGCAGCCCCCGCGGGCGGGCTTCCTACGAGCAGTACTTC. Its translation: CASSPRGRASYEQYF.

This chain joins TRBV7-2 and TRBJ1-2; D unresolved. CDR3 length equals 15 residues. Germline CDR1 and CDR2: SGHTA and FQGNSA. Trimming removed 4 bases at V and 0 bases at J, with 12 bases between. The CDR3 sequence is CASSSRPYPNYGYTF. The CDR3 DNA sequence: TGTGCCAGCAGCTCGAGACCCTACCCTAACTATGGCTACACCTTC. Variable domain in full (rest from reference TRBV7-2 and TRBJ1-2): GAGVSQSPSNKVTEKGKDVELRCDPISGHTALYWYRQSLGQGLEFLIYFQGNSAPDKSGLPSDRFSAERTGGSVSTLTIQRTQQEDSAVYLCASSSRPYPNYGYTFGSGTRLTVV.

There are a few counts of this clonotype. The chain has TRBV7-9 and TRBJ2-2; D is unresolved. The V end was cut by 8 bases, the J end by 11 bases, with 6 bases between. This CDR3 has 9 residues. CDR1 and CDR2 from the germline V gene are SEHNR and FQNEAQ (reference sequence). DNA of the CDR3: TGTGCCAGCGGCCGAGAGCTGTTTTTT. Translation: CASGRELFF.

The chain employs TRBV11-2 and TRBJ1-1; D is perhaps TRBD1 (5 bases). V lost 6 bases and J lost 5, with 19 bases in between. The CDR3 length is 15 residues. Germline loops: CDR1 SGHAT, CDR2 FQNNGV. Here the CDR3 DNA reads TGTGCCAGCAGTCGCGCCCCGACAGCGGGGACTGAAGCTTTCTTT. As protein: CASSRAPTAGTEAFF.

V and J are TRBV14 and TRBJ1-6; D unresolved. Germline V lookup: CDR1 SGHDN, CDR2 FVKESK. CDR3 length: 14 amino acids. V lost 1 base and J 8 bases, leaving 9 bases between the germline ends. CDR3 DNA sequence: TGTGCCAGCAGCCAAGGTTCTCGCGATTCACCCCTCCACTTT. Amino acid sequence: CASSQGSRDSPLHF.

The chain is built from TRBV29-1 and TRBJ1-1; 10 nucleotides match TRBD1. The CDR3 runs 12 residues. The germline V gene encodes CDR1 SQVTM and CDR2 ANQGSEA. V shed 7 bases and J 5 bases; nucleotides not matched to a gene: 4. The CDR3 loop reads CSGDRGGTEAFF. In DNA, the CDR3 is TGCAGCGGGGACAGGGGTGGGACTGAAGCTTTCTTT.

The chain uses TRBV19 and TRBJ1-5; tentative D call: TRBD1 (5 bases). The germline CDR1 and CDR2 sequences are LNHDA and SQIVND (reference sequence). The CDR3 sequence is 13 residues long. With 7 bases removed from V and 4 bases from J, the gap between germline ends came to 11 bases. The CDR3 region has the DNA TGTGCCAGTACCATGGGGGGGAATCAGCCCCAGCATTTT. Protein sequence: CASTMGGNQPQHF. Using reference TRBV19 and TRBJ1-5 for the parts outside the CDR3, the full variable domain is DGGITQSPKYLFRKEGQNVTLSCEQNLNHDAMYWYRQDPGQGLRLIYYSQIVNDFQKGDIAEGYSVSREKKESFPLTVTSAQKNPTAFYLCASTMGGNQPQHFGDGTRLSIL.

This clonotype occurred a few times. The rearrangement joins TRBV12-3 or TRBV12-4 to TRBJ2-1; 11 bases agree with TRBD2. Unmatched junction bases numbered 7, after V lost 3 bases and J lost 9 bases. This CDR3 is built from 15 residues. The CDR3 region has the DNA TGTGCCAGCAGTTTCCGTAGCGGGAGGGAAGGTGAGCAGTTCTTC. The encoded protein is CASSFRSGREGEQFF.

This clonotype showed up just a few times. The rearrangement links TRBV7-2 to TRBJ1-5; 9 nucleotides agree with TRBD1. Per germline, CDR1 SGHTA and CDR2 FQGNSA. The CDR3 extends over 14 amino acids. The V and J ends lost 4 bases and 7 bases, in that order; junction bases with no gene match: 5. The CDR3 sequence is CASSSRTGEQPQHF. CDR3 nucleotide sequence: TGTGCCAGCAGCTCTCGGACAGGGGAACAGCCCCAGCATTTT. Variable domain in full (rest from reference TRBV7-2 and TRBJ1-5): GAGVSQSPSNKVTEKGKDVELRCDPISGHTALYWYRQSLGQGLEFLIYFQGNSAPDKSGLPSDRFSAERTGGSVSTLTIQRTQQEDSAVYLCASSSRTGEQPQHFGDGTRLSIL.

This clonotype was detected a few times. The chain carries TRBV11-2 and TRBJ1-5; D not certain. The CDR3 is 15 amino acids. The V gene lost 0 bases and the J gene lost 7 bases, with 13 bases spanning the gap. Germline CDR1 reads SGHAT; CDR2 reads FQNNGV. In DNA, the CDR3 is TGTGCCAGCAGCTTAGAGTACTCGGCCACGCAGCCCCAGCATTTT. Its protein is CASSLEYSATQPQHF.

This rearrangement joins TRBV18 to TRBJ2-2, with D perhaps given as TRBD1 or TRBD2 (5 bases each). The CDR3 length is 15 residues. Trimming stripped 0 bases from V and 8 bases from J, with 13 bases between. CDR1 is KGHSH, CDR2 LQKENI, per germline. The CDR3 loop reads CASSPPTPGPGELFF. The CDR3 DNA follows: TGTGCCAGCTCACCACCGACACCGGGGCCTGGGGAGCTGTTTTTT.

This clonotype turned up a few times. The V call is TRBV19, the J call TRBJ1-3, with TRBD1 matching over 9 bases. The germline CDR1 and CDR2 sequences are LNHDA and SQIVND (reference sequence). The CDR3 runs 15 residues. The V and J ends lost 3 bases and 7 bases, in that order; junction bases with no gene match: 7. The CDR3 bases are TGTGCCAGTAGTATCCTCGGACAGGGGAAGAACACCATATATTTT. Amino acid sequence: CASSILGQGKNTIYF.

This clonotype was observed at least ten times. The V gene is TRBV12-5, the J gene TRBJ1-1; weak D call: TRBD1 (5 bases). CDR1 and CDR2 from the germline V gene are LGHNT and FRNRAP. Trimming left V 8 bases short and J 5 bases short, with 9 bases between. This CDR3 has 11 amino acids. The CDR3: CASSGDTEAFF. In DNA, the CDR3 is TGTGCTAGTTCGGGGGATACTGAAGCTTTCTTT.